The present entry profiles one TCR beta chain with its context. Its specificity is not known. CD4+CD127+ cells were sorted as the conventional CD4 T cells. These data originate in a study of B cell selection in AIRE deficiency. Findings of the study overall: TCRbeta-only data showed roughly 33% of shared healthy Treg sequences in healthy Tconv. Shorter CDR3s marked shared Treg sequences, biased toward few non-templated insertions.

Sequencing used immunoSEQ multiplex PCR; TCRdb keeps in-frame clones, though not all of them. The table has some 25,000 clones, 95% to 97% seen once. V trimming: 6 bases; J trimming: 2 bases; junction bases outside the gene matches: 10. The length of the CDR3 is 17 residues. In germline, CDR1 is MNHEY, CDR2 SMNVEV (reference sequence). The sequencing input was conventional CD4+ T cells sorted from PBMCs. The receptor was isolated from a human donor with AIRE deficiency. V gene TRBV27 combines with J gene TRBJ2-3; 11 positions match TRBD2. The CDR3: CASSGAGLAVLTDTQYF. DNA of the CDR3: TGTGCCAGCAGCGGAGCGGGACTAGCGGTTCTCACAGATACGCAGTATTTT.